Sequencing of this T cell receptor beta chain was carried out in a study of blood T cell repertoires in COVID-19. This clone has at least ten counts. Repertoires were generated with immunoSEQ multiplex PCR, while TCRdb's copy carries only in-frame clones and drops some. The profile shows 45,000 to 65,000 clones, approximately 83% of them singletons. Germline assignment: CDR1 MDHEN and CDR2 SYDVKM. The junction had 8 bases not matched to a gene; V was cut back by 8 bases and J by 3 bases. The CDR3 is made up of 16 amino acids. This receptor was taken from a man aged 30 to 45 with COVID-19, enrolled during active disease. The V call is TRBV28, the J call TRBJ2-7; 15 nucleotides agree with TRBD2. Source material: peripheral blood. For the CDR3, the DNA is TGTGCCAGCGGTCGCGGACTAGCGGGAGGGATCTACGAGCAGTACTTC. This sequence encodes CASGRGLAGGIYEQYF.